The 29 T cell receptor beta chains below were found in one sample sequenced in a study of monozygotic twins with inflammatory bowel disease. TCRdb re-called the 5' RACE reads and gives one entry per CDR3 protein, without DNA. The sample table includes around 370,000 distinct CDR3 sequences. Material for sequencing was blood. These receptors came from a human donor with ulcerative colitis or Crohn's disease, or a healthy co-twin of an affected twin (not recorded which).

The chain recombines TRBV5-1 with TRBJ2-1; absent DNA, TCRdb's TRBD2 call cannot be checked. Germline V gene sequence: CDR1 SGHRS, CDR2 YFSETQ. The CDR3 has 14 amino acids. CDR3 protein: CASSLATRYNEQFF.

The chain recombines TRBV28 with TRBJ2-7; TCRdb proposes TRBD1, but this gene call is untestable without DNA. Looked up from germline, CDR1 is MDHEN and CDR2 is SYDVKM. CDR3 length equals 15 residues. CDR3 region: CASREDRGVSYEQYF.

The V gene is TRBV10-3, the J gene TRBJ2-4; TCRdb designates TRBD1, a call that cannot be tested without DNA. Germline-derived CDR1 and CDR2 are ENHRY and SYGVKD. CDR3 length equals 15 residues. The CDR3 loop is CAISETGGAKNIQYF.

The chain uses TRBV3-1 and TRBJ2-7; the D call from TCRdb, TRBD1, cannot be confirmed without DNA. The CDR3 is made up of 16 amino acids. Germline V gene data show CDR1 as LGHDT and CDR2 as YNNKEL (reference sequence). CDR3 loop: CASSQEDRGHSYEQYF.

The CDR3 reads CASSLVRRGSSYNEQFF. The V and J genes are TRBV5-6 and TRBJ2-1; TCRdb selects TRBD2, and the lack of DNA leaves this call unchecked. Germline values: CDR1 SGHDT, CDR2 YYEEEE. There are 17 residues in the CDR3.

The CDR3 reads CASSRTLGEETQYF. The chain links TRBV4-3 to TRBJ2-5; without DNA, the TCRdb call of TRBD2 cannot be checked. Germline loops: CDR1 LGHNA, CDR2 YSLEER. The CDR3 loop spans 14 amino acids.

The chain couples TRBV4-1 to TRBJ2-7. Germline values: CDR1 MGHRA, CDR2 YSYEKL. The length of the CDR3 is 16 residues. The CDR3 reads CASSQDMRQTFYEQYF.

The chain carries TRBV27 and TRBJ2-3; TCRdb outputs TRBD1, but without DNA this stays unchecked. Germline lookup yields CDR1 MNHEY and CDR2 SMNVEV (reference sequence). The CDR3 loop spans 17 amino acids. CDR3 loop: CASSKNSAGAPTDTQYF.

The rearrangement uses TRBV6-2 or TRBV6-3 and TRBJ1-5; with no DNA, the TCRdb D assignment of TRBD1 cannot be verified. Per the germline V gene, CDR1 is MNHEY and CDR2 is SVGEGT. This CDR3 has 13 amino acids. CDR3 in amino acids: CASRQGSNQPQHF.

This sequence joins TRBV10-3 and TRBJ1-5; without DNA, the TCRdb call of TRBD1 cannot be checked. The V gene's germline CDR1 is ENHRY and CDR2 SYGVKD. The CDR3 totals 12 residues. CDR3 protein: CAADSGVQPQHF.

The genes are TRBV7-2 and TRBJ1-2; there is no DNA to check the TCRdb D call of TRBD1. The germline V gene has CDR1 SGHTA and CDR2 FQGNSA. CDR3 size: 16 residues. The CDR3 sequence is CASSLRSRTEKGGYTF.

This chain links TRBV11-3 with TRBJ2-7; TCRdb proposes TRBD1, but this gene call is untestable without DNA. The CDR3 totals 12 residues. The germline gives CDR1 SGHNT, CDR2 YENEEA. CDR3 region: CASSVGGYEQYF.

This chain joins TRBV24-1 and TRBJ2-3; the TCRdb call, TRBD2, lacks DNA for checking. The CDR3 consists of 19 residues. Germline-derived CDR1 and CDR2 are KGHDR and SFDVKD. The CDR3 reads CATSDSSGLAGGPTDTQYF.

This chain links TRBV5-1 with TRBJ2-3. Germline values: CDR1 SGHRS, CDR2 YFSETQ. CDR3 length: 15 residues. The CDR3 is CASSLQPRSTDTQYF.

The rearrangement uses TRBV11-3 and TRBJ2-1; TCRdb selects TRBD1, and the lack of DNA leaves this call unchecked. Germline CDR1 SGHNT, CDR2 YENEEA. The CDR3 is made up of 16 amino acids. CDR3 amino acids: CASSHAGAGPYNEQFF. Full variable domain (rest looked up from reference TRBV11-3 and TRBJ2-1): EAGVVQSPRYKIIEKKQPVAFWCNPISGHNTLYWYLQNLGQGPELLIRYENEEAVDDSQLPKDRFSAERLKGVDSTLKIQPAELGDSAVYLCASSHAGAGPYNEQFFGPGTRLTVL.

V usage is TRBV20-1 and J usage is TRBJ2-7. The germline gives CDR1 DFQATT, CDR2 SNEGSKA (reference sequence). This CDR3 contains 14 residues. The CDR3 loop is CSASEQPFSYEQYF.

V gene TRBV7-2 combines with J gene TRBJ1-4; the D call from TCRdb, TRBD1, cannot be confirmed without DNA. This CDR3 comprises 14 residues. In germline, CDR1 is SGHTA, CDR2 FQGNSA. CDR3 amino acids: CASSLNYREEKLFF.

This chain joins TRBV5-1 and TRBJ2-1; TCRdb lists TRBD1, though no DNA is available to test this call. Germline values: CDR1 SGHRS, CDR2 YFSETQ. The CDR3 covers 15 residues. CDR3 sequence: CASSYGGLGNNEQFF.

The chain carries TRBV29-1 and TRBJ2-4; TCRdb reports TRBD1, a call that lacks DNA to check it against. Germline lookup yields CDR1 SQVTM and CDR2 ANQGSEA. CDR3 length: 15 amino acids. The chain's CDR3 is CSALQTGWAKNIQYF.

The CDR3 is CASSQGWSTSGGTDTQYF. This chain uses TRBV4-2 with TRBJ2-3; TCRdb's assignment of TRBD2 cannot be checked, as there is no DNA. CDR1 and CDR2 (germline): LGHNA, YNFKEQ. The CDR3 is 18 amino acids.

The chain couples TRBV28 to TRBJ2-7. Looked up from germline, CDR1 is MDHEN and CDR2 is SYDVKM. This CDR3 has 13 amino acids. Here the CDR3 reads CASSLLGAYEQYF.

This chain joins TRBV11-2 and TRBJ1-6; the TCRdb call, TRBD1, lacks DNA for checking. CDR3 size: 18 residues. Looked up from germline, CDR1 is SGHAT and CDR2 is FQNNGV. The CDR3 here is CASSPGVAESSYNSPLHF.

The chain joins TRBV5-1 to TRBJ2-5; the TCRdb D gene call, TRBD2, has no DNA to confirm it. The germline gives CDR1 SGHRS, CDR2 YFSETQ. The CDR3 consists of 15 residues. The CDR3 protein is CASSLGRVGQETQYF.

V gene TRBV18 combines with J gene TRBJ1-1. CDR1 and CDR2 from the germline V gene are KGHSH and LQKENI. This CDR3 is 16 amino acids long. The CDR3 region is CASSPPGQGLNTEAFF. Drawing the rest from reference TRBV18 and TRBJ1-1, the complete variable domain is NAGVMQNPRHLVRRRGQEARLRCSPMKGHSHVYWYRQLPEEGLKFMVYLQKENIIDESGMPKERFSAEFPKEGPSILRIQQVVRGDSAAYFCASSPPGQGLNTEAFFGQGTRLTVV.

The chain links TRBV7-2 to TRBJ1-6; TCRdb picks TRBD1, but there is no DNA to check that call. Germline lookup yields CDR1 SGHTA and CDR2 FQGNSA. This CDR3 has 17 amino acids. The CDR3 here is CASSLNRQSSYNSPLHF.

CDR3 sequence: CASSLAGTAYEQYF. The rearrangement links TRBV7-2 to TRBJ2-7; TCRdb reports TRBD1, a call that lacks DNA to check it against. Germline V gene sequence: CDR1 SGHTA, CDR2 FQGNSA. The CDR3 covers 14 residues.

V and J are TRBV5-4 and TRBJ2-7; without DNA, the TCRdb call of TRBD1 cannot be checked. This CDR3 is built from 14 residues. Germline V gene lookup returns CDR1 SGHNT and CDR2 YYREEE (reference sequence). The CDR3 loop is CASSLDQGAYEQYF.

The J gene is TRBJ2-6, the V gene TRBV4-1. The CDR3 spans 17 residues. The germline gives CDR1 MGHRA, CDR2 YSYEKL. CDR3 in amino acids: CASSQDLERSGANVLTF.

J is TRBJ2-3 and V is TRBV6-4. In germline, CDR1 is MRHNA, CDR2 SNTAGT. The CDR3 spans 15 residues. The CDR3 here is CASSALGLATDTQYF.